Below, 13 T cell receptor beta chains from the same sample are listed, as sequenced in a study of CD8 T cells in Susac syndrome. Reverse transcription of about 0.45 to 1 ug RNA was performed with random hexamers. One entry per CDR3 protein, called by TCRdb with MiXCR from the immunoSEQ multiplex PCR reads. The table has about 180,000 distinct CDR3 sequences, roughly 92% seen once. What was sequenced was CD4+ T cells from PBMCs. Every receptor here comes from a human donor with Susac syndrome.

The table lists this clonotype with a count of one. The V call is TRBV9, the J call TRBJ1-1; 9 positions agree with TRBD1. CDR3 size: 13 residues. Germline V lookup: CDR1 SGDLS, CDR2 YYNGEE. Unmatched junction bases numbered 9, after V lost 4 bases and J lost 11 bases. CDR3 region: CASSPEQGADAFF. The DNA of the CDR3 is TGTGCCAGCAGCCCCGAACAGGGGGCGGATGCTTTCTTT.

The J gene is TRBJ2-3, the V gene TRBV12-3 or TRBV12-4; possible D gene TRBD1, 6 bases. The CDR3 runs to 14 residues. Trimming cost V 6 bases and J 8 bases, with 18 bases left between them. The CDR3 loop reads CASRLLDSRATQYF. CDR3 in DNA: TGTGCCAGCAGACTACTGGACAGCCGTGCTACGCAGTATTTT.

The rearrangement uses TRBV9 and TRBJ1-1; D not resolved. Germline CDR1 SGDLS, CDR2 YYNGEE. The ends were cut back, 0 bases at V and 3 bases at J, with 6 bases in the middle. The CDR3 is made up of 13 amino acids. This CDR3 reads CASSVGEDTEAFF. The CDR3 nucleotides read TGTGCCAGCAGCGTAGGGGAGGACACTGAAGCTTTCTTT.

This clonotype was counted a few times. The gene calls are TRBV9 and TRBJ2-3; D is undetermined. This CDR3 contains 12 residues. V was cut by 3 bases and J by 0 bases, with 2 bases left in between. From germline, CDR1 is SGDLS and CDR2 YYNGEE. The CDR3 DNA is TGTGCCAGCAGCGCGAGCACAGATACGCAGTATTTT. This translates into CASSASTDTQYF. The whole variable domain, remainder taken from reference TRBV9 and TRBJ2-3, is DSGVTQTPKHLITATGQRVTLRCSPRSGDLSVYWYQQSLDQGLQFLIQYYNGEERAKGNILERFSAQQFPDLHSELNLSSLELGDSALYFCASSASTDTQYFGPGTRLTVL.

The chain employs TRBV9 and TRBJ2-5, with D perhaps TRBD1 or TRBD2 (5 bases each). The germline V and J ends were trimmed by 4 bases and 3 bases, with 16 bases remaining between them. The V gene's germline CDR1 is SGDLS and CDR2 YYNGEE. The CDR3 length is 15 residues. DNA of the CDR3: TGTGCCAGCAGCCCAAGGGGACGGGCCGAAGAGACCCAGTACTTC. This gives the protein CASSPRGRAEETQYF.

The CDR3 region is CASSLNRGQDGELFF. The CDR3 DNA reads TGTGCCAGCAGCTTGAACAGGGGGCAGGACGGGGAGCTGTTTTTT. V gene TRBV11-2 combines with J gene TRBJ2-2; 9 nucleotides agree with TRBD1. Trimming cost V 3 bases and J 7 bases; bases outside gene matches: 6. The CDR3 length is 15 residues. The germline CDR1 and CDR2 sequences are SGHAT and FQNNGV.

The chain recombines TRBV5-1 with TRBJ2-2, with a weak D call TRBD2 (6 bases). Looked up from germline, CDR1 is SGHRS and CDR2 is YFSETQ. This CDR3 is built from 15 residues. The V end lost 4 bases, the J end lost 5 bases, and 15 bases lay between the germline ends. CDR3 protein: CASSRGAPGTGELFF. The CDR3 DNA is TGCGCCAGCAGCCGCGGGGCGCCGGGGACCGGGGAGCTGTTTTTT.

The chain is built from TRBV20-1 and TRBJ2-1, with D maybe TRBD1 (6 bases). The V and J ends lost 6 bases and 2 bases respectively, with 14 bases between them. Looked up from germline, CDR1 is DFQATT and CDR2 is SNEGSKA (reference sequence). The length of the CDR3 is 14 residues. The CDR3 DNA sequence: TGCAGTGCCCTACTCCGGGACACCTACAATGAGCAGTTCTTC. Residues: CSALLRDTYNEQFF.

J is TRBJ1-3 and V is TRBV20-1; a weak D match, TRBD1 (5 bases). Germline V gives CDR1 DFQATT, CDR2 SNEGSKA (reference sequence). The CDR3 has 15 amino acids. Trimming took off 5 bases at V and 0 bases at J, with 14 bases between the two ends. Written as DNA, the CDR3 is TGCAGTGCTGGCCAGGGCTCCGGCTCTGGAAACACCATATATTTT. It specifies CSAGQGSGSGNTIYF.

The rearrangement links TRBV27 to TRBJ1-6; D not resolved. Per the germline V gene, CDR1 is MNHEY and CDR2 is SMNVEV (reference sequence). This CDR3 region has 14 residues. Trimming took off 0 bases at V and 8 bases at J, with 8 bases between the two ends. CDR3 in DNA: TGTGCCAGCAGTTTATCGGATTGGGATTCACCCCTCCACTTT. Amino acids: CASSLSDWDSPLHF.

This chain links TRBV12-3 or TRBV12-4 with TRBJ1-2; D unresolved. Trimming took 3 bases from V and 8 from J, leaving 16 bases between them. This CDR3 region has 14 residues. The CDR3: CASSFGRKGIGYTF. Here the CDR3 DNA reads TGTGCCAGCAGTTTTGGAAGAAAAGGGATCGGCTACACCTTC.

The rearrangement uses TRBV5-4 and TRBJ1-2; D is ambiguous. The CDR3 sequence is 14 residues long. The V gene's germline CDR1 is SGHNT and CDR2 YYREEE (reference sequence). V lost 0 bases to trimming and J lost 2 bases, with 8 bases between them. CDR3 bases: TGTGCCAGCAGCTTGGTAGGGAGCAACTATGGCTACACCTTC. Translated, it gives CASSLVGSNYGYTF. Looking up the rest from reference TRBV5-4 and TRBJ1-2 gives the full variable domain: ETGVTQSPTHLIKTRGQQVTLRCSSQSGHNTVSWYQQALGQGPQFIFQYYREEENGRGNFPPRFSGLQFPNYSSELNVNALELDDSALYLCASSLVGSNYGYTFGSGTRLTVV.

The chain couples TRBV5-1 to TRBJ2-7, with 9 positions matching TRBD1. V shed 0 bases and J 6 bases; nucleotides not matched to a gene: 7. Germline V CDR1 and CDR2: SGHRS, YFSETQ. The CDR3 has 15 residues. CDR3 nucleotide sequence: TGCGCCAGCAGCTTGGCGGGACAGGGAATCAGCGAGCAGTACTTC. Encoded protein: CASSLAGQGISEQYF.